The rows below give T cell receptor beta chains drawn from one sample of a study of shared clonotypes between healthy human individuals. Sequencing used immunoSEQ multiplex PCR; TCRdb keeps in-frame clones, though not all of them. The sample contains roughly 2.5 million clones, more than 90% of which appear only once. The specimen was naive CD4+ T cells sorted from blood. Receptors were obtained from a young man in good health. Both conserved end residues are part of each CDR3. The D gene is left open where the match is weak. For some rows the clone size is stated as once, few or many, or as a class when expanded; others skip it.

j_call,v_call,d_call,clone_size,cdr3_aa,cdr3_nt
TRBJ2-7,TRBV7-9,TRBD1,once,CASSATGDEQYF,TGTGCCAGCAGCGCGACAGGGGACGAGCAGTACTTC
TRBJ2-7,TRBV19,TRBD2,NA,CASSTWTSDYEQYF,TGTGCCAGTAGTACCTGGACTAGCGACTACGAGCAGTACTTC
TRBJ2-3,TRBV18,NA,NA,CASSPPKRNGTDTQYF,TGTGCCAGCTCACCACCGAAGCGAAATGGGACAGATACGCAGTATTTT
TRBJ2-3,TRBV5-1,NA,NA,CASSETTDTQYF,TGCGCCAGCAGCGAGACCACAGATACGCAGTATTTT
TRBJ2-3,TRBV4-3,NA,NA,CASSQDWSMGSTDTQYF,TGCGCCAGCAGCCAAGATTGGTCGATGGGGAGCACAGATACGCAGTATTTT
TRBJ2-3,TRBV18,TRBD1,NA,CASSPLGQSTDTQYF,TGTGCCAGCTCACCATTGGGACAGAGCACAGATACGCAGTATTTT
TRBJ2-3,TRBV4-1,NA,NA,CASSQDRVGAPDTQYF,TGCGCCAGCAGCCAAGATCGGGTCGGAGCGCCAGATACGCAGTATTTT
TRBJ1-2,TRBV6-6,NA,NA,CASSYPSGGAYGYTF,TGTGCCAGCAGTTACCCTTCGGGGGGCGCCTATGGCTACACCTTC
TRBJ2-7,TRBV27,TRBD1,once,CASNPGQGYEQYF,TGTGCCAGCAATCCGGGACAGGGGTACGAGCAGTACTTC
TRBJ2-4,TRBV5-1,TRBD2,NA,CASSLAGGLNIQYF,TGCGCCAGCAGCTTGGCCGGGGGGTTGAACATTCAGTACTTC
TRBJ1-6,TRBV5-6,TRBD1,NA,CASSLGQGRSPLHF,TGTGCCAGCAGCCTGGGACAGGGTCGGTCACCCCTCCACTTT
TRBJ2-5,TRBV7-9,NA,NA,CASSLAVAEETQYF,TGTGCCAGCAGCTTAGCTGTAGCGGAAGAGACCCAGTACTTC